This T cell receptor beta chain was captured in a study of OX40 agonist ivuxolimab in advanced cancers. Whole-study results and caveats: Low levels of normalized T-cell clonal expansion also appeared in some nonresponders.

Germline V lookup: CDR1 MNHNS, CDR2 SASEGT. Deletions cut 5 bases from V and 3 bases from J, with 16 bases between. This CDR3 comprises 15 residues. Data came from immunoSEQ multiplex PCR; TCRdb stores just in-frame clones and leaves some out. The sample contains about 82,000 clones, approximately 87% of which appear only once. As to this clone: As yet, its antigen is unknown.

This specimen was CD4+ or CD8+ T cells sorted from blood, taken in a trial of the OX40 agonist ivuxolimab. The sequence was collected from an adult with an advanced solid tumor such as melanoma, head and neck, liver or kidney cancer. The chain combines TRBV6-1 with TRBJ1-2; D possibly corresponds to TRBD1 (5 bases). As DNA, the CDR3 is TGTGCCAGCAGTCCCCCCGGGGCCCGATACTATGGCTACACCTTC. Protein: CASSPPGARYYGYTF.